This is a list of T cell receptor beta chains from one sample in a study of blood T cell repertoires in COVID-19. Assay used: immunoSEQ multiplex PCR; TCRdb lists only in-frame clones, some missing. The repertoire includes about 54,000 clones, 88% of them detected once, and approximately 8% sits in the top ten. The specimen was peripheral blood. The receptors stem from a man in his sixties with active COVID-19. Each CDR3 is given without its conserved first and last residue.

v_gene: TRBV4-2
len: 12
CDR3aa: ASSQDRNTGELF

v_gene: TRBV3-1/TRBV3-2
len: 12
CDR3aa: ASSQGHYTYEQY

v_gene: TRBV12-5
len: 11
CDR3aa: ASTGEGNQPQH

v_gene: TRBV14
len: 14
CDR3aa: ASSRLAGVTYNEQF

v_gene: TRBV24-1
len: 14
CDR3aa: ATSDLGLAWLNEQF

v_gene: TRBV6-2/TRBV6-3
len: 11
CDR3aa: ASSWASNQPQH

v_gene: TRBV5-1
len: 12
CDR3aa: ASSLSGSYNEQF

v_gene: TRBV5-6
len: 12
CDR3aa: ASSPDRHTGELF

v_gene: TRBV7-6
len: 9
CDR3aa: ASGTGLEQY

v_gene: TRBV2
len: 14
CDR3aa: ASSEAVQTDSETQY

v_gene: TRBV7-9
len: 9
CDR3aa: ASSPQYEQY

v_gene: TRBV12-5
len: 10
CDR3aa: ASGPDNSPLH

v_gene: TRBV6-5
len: 13
CDR3aa: ASTRTSGTYNEQF

v_gene: TRBV29-1
len: 13
CDR3aa: SVEILGRGGYGYT

v_gene: TRBV7-8
len: 10
CDR3aa: ASSLAQGGAF